This T cell receptor beta chain was sequenced in a study of CD8+CD57+ T cells in acquired aplastic anemia (dated by TCRdb to the late 2010s). In the study overall: A mean of around 3 ug of DNA, ranging from 0.2 to 27.4 ug, was extracted from sorted CD4+ and CD8+ cells. For healthy donor samples, the average read count was about 9.9 million for CD4+ cells and 11 million to 13 million for CD8+ cells.

The study deep-sequenced TCR repertoires of sorted CD4+ and CD8+ blood T cells from severe aplastic anemia patients and healthy subjects. Ficoll-Paque density gradient centrifugation was used to isolate peripheral blood mononuclear cells. CD4+ and CD8+ T cells were sorted by FACS or magnetic beads before DNA extraction. Its CDR3 holds 16 amino acids, cysteine through phenylalanine. The retained sequence is limited to the CDR3, 48 bases, with the frame set at the first base. The V end loses 3 bases and the J end loses 8 bases, and a stretch of 21 bases separates them. The germline V gene (reference sequence) specifies SGHAT as CDR1 and FQDESV as CDR2. With regard to this clonotype: Its antigen has not been determined. Base quality data are lacking; no much larger clone is found one base away.

Overall results and qualifications from the work: CD8+ Simpson's diversity did not differ significantly between patients and healthy controls (P=0.060). Roughly 30 CD8+ CDR3 sequences were shared between patients and controls but appeared highly expressed in patients and within their immunodominant clones.

Profiling of TCR beta VDJ combinations and CDR3 sequences used genomic DNA as the template. An Illumina HiSeq 2000 was the platform used for TCR repertoire sequencing. As for how the authors treated the data: TRBV/TRBJ rearrangement plots, CDR3 size and DJ length profiles, and Simpson's diversity index were used to assess repertoires. The most abundant DNA sequence in the deep sequencing data was taken as the immunodominant clone. CDR3 amino acid sequences were screened for sharing across subjects and compared with published repertoires and the VDJdb database. In TCRdb, the public reads were trimmed at Q25 with fastp and aligned with MiXCR, with productive beta chains retained. Rows are unified per CDR3 protein, each entry keeping the most common DNA and genes. The V and J calls, along with clone size, are taken from TCRdb and not from the paper's own processing. For this sample the table gives about 420,000 distinct CDR3 sequences, of which 60% to 80% were detected only once. More than 3.5% of the sample comes from the top ten.

Input material: sorted CD4+, CD8+, or CD8+CD57+ T cells (not recorded which) from PBMCs. This TCR came from a human donor in good health, serving as a control. The V and J segments used are TRBV11-1 and TRBJ2-3; the D segment may tentatively be TRBD1 or TRBD2, each giving 5 matched bases. The sequenced DNA: TGTGCCAGCAGCTTTGTGGGGGTCCCTGAAGCTGCTACGCAGTATTTT. Its amino acids are CASSFVGVPEAATQYF.